This T cell receptor (beta chain) was identified during a study of blood T cell repertoires in COVID-19. On the study more broadly: Acute and convalescent COVID-19 samples came from the United States, Italy and Spain.

Germline CDR1 is ENHRY and CDR2 is SYGVKD. Trimming removed 10 bases at V and 2 bases at J, with 18 bases between. CDR3 size: 15 residues. As processed by the authors: From reference gene primer amplification, estimates of nucleated cell counts were derived. The table came from immunoSEQ multiplex PCR; TCRdb's copy has only in-frame clones and leaves some out. The DNA gave D and trimming, while V, J and clone size come from that table. The sample lists fewer than 350,000 clones; roughly 89% were seen once. This clone was observed once. This TCR was recovered from a woman in her sixties with COVID-19, enrolled during active disease. Material for sequencing was peripheral blood. The V gene is TRBV10-3, the J gene TRBJ1-5, with D possibly being TRBD1 (6 bases). CDR3 DNA sequence: TGTGCCACCGAGGGGGGGGCGGGCGGCAATCAGCCCCAGCATTTT. Its protein is CATEGGAGGNQPQHF.